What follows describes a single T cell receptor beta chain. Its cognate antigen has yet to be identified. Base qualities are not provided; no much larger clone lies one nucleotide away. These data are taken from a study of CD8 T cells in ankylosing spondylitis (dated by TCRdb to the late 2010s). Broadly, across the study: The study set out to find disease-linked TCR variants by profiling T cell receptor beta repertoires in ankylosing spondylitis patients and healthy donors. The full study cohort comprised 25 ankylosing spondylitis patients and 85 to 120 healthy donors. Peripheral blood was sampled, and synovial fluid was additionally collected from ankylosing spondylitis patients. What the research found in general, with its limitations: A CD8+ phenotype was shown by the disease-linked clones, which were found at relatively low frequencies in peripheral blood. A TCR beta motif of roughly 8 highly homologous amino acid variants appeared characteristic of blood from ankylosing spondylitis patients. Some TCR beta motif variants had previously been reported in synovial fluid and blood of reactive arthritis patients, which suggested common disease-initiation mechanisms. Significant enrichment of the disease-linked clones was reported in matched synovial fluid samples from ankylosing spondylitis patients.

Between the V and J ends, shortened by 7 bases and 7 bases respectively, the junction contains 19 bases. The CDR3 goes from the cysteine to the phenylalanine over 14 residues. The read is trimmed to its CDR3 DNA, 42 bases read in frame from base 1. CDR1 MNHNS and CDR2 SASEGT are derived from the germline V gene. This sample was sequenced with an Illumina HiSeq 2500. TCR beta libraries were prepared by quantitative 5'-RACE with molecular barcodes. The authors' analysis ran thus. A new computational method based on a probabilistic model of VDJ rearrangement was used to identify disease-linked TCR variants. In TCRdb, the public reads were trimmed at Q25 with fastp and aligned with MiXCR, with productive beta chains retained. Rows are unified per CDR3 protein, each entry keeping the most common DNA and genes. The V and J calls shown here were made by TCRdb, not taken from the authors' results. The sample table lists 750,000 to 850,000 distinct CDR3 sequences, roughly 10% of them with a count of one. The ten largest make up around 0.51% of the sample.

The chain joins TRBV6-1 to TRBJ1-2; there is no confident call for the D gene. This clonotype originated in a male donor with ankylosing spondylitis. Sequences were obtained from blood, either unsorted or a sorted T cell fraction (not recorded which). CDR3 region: CASTQAGIRSGYTF. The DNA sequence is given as TGTGCCAGCACCCAGGCCGGGATTCGGAGTGGCTACACCTTC.